The clone carrying this TCR beta chain appeared a few times. The antigen is not known. All diabetic donors were classified as either type 1 or type 2 diabetes. This entry belongs to a study of type 1 and type 2 diabetes patients. Study overall: Samples came from type 1 diabetic, type 2 diabetic or nondiabetic people, recruited in China.

Amplification started from genomic DNA. A primer set of 30 forward and 13 reverse primers amplified the CDR3. TCRdb reprocessed the multiplex PCR reads with MiXCR, giving one entry per CDR3 protein. The repertoire holds more than 250,000 distinct CDR3 sequences, with around 47% as singletons. Study-level findings and limits: Some expanded clones seen only in T1D might occur in additional T2D or control samples.

J gave up 5 bases and V 4 bases, and 11 bases lay outside the gene matches. The CDR3 sequence is 16 residues long. Germline CDR1 SGHVS, CDR2 FQNEAQ. This rearrangement joins TRBV7-8 to TRBJ2-7; 10 positions match TRBD2. The TCR originated in a man aged 18 to 29 with type 2 diabetes. The sequencing input was peripheral blood mononuclear cells (PBMCs). CDR3 sequence (DNA): TGTGCCAGCAGCTCATCTTTACTAGCGGGATTAGACGAGCAGTACTTC. This sequence encodes CASSSSLLAGLDEQYF.